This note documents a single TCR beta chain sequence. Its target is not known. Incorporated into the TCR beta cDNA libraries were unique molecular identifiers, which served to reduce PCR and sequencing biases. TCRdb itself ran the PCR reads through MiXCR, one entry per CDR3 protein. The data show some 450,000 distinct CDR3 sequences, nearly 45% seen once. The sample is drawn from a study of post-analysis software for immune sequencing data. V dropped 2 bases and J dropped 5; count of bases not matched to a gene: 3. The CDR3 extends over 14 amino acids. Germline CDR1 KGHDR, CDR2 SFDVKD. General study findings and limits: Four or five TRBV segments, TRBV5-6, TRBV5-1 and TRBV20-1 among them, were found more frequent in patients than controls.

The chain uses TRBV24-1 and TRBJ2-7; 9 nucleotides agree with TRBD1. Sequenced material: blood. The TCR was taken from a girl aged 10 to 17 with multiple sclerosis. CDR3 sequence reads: CATSDSQGAHEQYF. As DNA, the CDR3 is TGTGCCACCAGTGATTCACAGGGGGCCCACGAGCAGTACTTC.